A selection of T cell receptor beta chains follows, all from one sample in a study of shared clonotypes between healthy human individuals. Using immunoSEQ multiplex PCR, the repertoire was profiled, and TCRdb retains in-frame clones only, with some absent. The repertoire holds about 1.9 million clones, with around 93% as singletons. Sample: naive CD8+ T cells from PBMCs. The receptors were sampled from a man aged 18 to 35 in good health. Some clones in this sample may be carry-over from other donors' samples. CDR3s leave out the opening cysteine and the closing phenylalanine or tryptophan. Each record gives: J gene, D gene, V gene, CDR3 protein. D genes are given only for firm matches.

>TRBJ2-7|NA|TRBV4-3
ASSQDTPGRPYEQY
>TRBJ2-1|TRBD1|TRBV10-1
ASSEDSPGGDEQF
>TRBJ2-7|TRBD1|TRBV29-1
SVASGTVYEQY
>TRBJ1-1|NA|TRBV6-4
ASSPDPRNTEAF
>TRBJ1-1|NA|TRBV19
ASSIWGRGTEAF
>TRBJ1-1|NA|TRBV6-5
ASSYTRTGATEAF
>TRBJ1-2|NA|TRBV5-1
ASSLVRQGATYGYT
>TRBJ2-7|NA|TRBV2
ASLGGPGYEQY
>TRBJ2-1|TRBD2|TRBV7-2
ASSPLAGVYNEQF
>TRBJ2-4|NA|TRBV6-5
ASSYLLDIQY
>TRBJ2-1|NA|TRBV6-6
ASSYLGIRGVREQF
>TRBJ1-5|NA|TRBV5-8
ASSRNTDNQPQH
>TRBJ2-1|TRBD2|TRBV28
ASSLSFGGRGSYNEQF
>TRBJ2-5|NA|TRBV11-2
ASSGGVETQY
>TRBJ2-1|TRBD2|TRBV2
ASIMVRTSSNEQF
>TRBJ2-7|TRBD1|TRBV6-1
ASSEDRGRRWEQY
>TRBJ2-5|NA|TRBV28
ASDSRETQY
>TRBJ1-3|NA|TRBV6-6
ATSDTPRESIY
>TRBJ2-7|TRBD1|TRBV11-2
ASSLWETGTGGSYEQY
>TRBJ2-4|NA|TRBV6-6
ASTLGDIQY
>TRBJ2-3|NA|TRBV5-1
ASREGGRLTDTQY
>TRBJ2-7|NA|TRBV29-1
SVSTASYEQY
>TRBJ1-5|NA|TRBV7-8
ASSSVGRDNQPQH
>TRBJ2-7|NA|TRBV11-1
ASSLGGNYEQY
>TRBJ2-7|NA|TRBV18
ASSHPLSYEQY
>TRBJ2-7|NA|TRBV7-8
ASSPIGSSYEQY
>TRBJ2-2|NA|TRBV11-2
ASSLAATNTGELF
>TRBJ2-7|TRBD2|TRBV7-8
ASSTRTSGSSYEQY
>TRBJ2-7|NA|TRBV27
ASSLSGANYEQY
>TRBJ1-1|NA|TRBV2
ASRAGWDTEAF
>TRBJ1-1|NA|TRBV29-1
SVRVTEAF
>TRBJ2-3|NA|TRBV6-5
ASSQYSGTDTQY
>TRBJ2-3|NA|TRBV6-4
ASSYRWASTDTQY
>TRBJ2-3|TRBD2|TRBV11-2
ASSLASGVLNTQY
>TRBJ2-6|NA|TRBV28
ASSSYITGANVLT
>TRBJ2-5|TRBD1|TRBV29-1
SAPKGQGAAETQY
>TRBJ2-7|NA|TRBV11-2
ASSLAGSSYEQY
>TRBJ2-5|NA|TRBV9
ASSSREGLETQY
>TRBJ2-3|NA|TRBV28
ASSPASSTDTQY
>TRBJ1-2|TRBD1|TRBV11-2
ASTFDVTGGADYGYT
>TRBJ1-1|NA|TRBV29-1
SPNGGLNTEAF
>TRBJ1-4|NA|TRBV7-8
ASSSGVGGEKLF
>TRBJ2-3|TRBD1|TRBV7-9
ASSSRQGGTDTQY
>TRBJ1-2|NA|TRBV15
ATSRDRDYYGYT
>TRBJ2-5|NA|TRBV7-2
ASSLVPSGAYQETQY
>TRBJ1-1|TRBD1|TRBV28
ASSFLVEGANTEAF
>TRBJ2-2|NA|TRBV28
ASSLVDTGELF